The rows below give T cell receptor beta chains drawn from one sample of a study of vaccination and CD4 T cells after COVID-19. The antigens for these receptors are not known. TCRdb passed the PCR reads through MiXCR, listing each CDR3 protein once. The table has thousands of distinct CDR3 sequences, 15% to 20% seen once. The sample was CD4+ T cells from blood, cultured in vitro. The receptors were gathered from a human donor who had recovered from COVID-19. CDR3s include the opening cysteine and the closing phenylalanine or tryptophan. Fields, in order: D gene, V gene, clone size, J gene, CDR3 protein, CDR3 DNA. D genes are given only for firm matches. Size tells how often a clone was seen (once, few, many) or the class of an expanded clone, and some rows leave it out.

d_call: NA; v_call: TRBV19; clone_size: NA; j_call: TRBJ2-1; cdr3_aa: CASSPEQWGGGRYNEQFF; cdr3_nt: TGTGCCAGTAGTCCAGAACAGTGGGGCGGGGGCCGTTACAATGAGCAGTTCTTC
d_call: TRBD2; v_call: TRBV5-1; clone_size: NA; j_call: TRBJ2-1; cdr3_aa: CASSSVAGGPSRQFF; cdr3_nt: TGCGCCAGCAGCTCGGTTGCGGGGGGGCCTAGTAGGCAGTTCTTC
d_call: NA; v_call: TRBV6-1; clone_size: NA; j_call: TRBJ1-5; cdr3_aa: CASRSRGAREYGNQPQHF; cdr3_nt: TGTGCCAGCAGGTCGAGGGGGGCGCGGGAATACGGCAATCAGCCCCAGCATTTT
d_call: TRBD2; v_call: TRBV7-9; clone_size: NA; j_call: TRBJ2-2; cdr3_aa: CASSATSGGAGAGELFF; cdr3_nt: TGTGCCAGCAGCGCGACTAGCGGGGGGGCAGGCGCCGGGGAGCTGTTTTTT
d_call: TRBD1; v_call: TRBV12-3/TRBV12-4; clone_size: NA; j_call: TRBJ1-5; cdr3_aa: CASSTGGGNQPQHF; cdr3_nt: TGTGCCAGCAGCACAGGGGGCGGCAATCAGCCCCAGCATTTT
d_call: TRBD2; v_call: TRBV30; clone_size: few; j_call: TRBJ2-7; cdr3_aa: CAWSRTRLAASYEQYF; cdr3_nt: TGTGCCTGGAGTAGAACCCGACTAGCGGCCTCCTACGAGCAGTACTTC
d_call: NA; v_call: TRBV2; clone_size: NA; j_call: TRBJ2-3; cdr3_aa: CASRMTDQGADTQYF; cdr3_nt: TGTGCCAGCAGGATGACAGACCAAGGAGCAGATACGCAGTATTTT
d_call: NA; v_call: TRBV10-2; clone_size: NA; j_call: TRBJ2-3; cdr3_aa: CASSDLDSYTDTQYF; cdr3_nt: TGCGCCAGCAGTGATTTGGACAGCTACACAGATACGCAGTATTTT
d_call: NA; v_call: TRBV6-1; clone_size: NA; j_call: TRBJ2-4; cdr3_aa: CASSAYQRLAKNIQYF; cdr3_nt: TGTGCCAGCAGTGCCTATCAGAGGTTAGCCAAAAACATTCAGTACTTC
d_call: NA; v_call: TRBV5-1; clone_size: few; j_call: TRBJ2-7; cdr3_aa: CASSLTQASYEQYF; cdr3_nt: TGCGCCAGCAGCTTGACACAGGCCTCCTACGAGCAGTACTTC
d_call: NA; v_call: TRBV7-6; clone_size: large; j_call: TRBJ2-1; cdr3_aa: CASSLDWSPFGGAGYNEQFF; cdr3_nt: TGTGCCAGCAGCTTAGATTGGAGTCCGTTTGGGGGCGCGGGGTACAATGAGCAGTTCTTC
d_call: NA; v_call: TRBV11-2; clone_size: medium-sized; j_call: TRBJ1-2; cdr3_aa: CASSFINAGYTF; cdr3_nt: TGTGCCAGCAGCTTCATCAACGCCGGCTACACCTTC
d_call: NA; v_call: TRBV5-1; clone_size: NA; j_call: TRBJ2-7; cdr3_aa: CASSPGPNDYEQYF; cdr3_nt: TGCGCCAGCAGCCCGGGACCGAATGACTACGAGCAGTACTTC
d_call: NA; v_call: TRBV12-5; clone_size: NA; j_call: TRBJ2-5; cdr3_aa: CASGRAWQTQYF; cdr3_nt: TGTGCTAGTGGCAGGGCCTGGCAGACCCAGTACTTC
d_call: NA; v_call: TRBV6-2/TRBV6-3; clone_size: medium-sized; j_call: TRBJ2-3; cdr3_aa: CASKDWGTDTQYF; cdr3_nt: TGTGCCAGCAAAGACTGGGGAACAGATACGCAGTATTTT
d_call: TRBD1; v_call: TRBV5-1; clone_size: once; j_call: TRBJ2-7; cdr3_aa: CASRSGTGGYEQYF; cdr3_nt: TGCGCCAGCAGGTCTGGGACAGGGGGCTACGAGCAGTACTTC
d_call: NA; v_call: TRBV6-2/TRBV6-3; clone_size: NA; j_call: TRBJ2-2; cdr3_aa: CASSYSPEGSGELFF; cdr3_nt: TGTGCCAGCAGTTACTCCCCCGAGGGTAGCGGGGAGCTGTTTTTT
d_call: NA; v_call: TRBV7-9; clone_size: few; j_call: TRBJ1-1; cdr3_aa: CASSLGSHAMGSAAFF; cdr3_nt: TGTGCCAGCAGCTTAGGATCGCACGCCATGGGATCGGCAGCTTTCTTT
d_call: NA; v_call: TRBV19; clone_size: few; j_call: TRBJ1-1; cdr3_aa: CASSIGRRHTEAFF; cdr3_nt: TGTGCCAGTAGTATAGGTCGGCGTCACACTGAAGCTTTCTTT
d_call: NA; v_call: TRBV3-1; clone_size: few; j_call: TRBJ1-4; cdr3_aa: CASSQVIGANEKLFF; cdr3_nt: TGTGCCAGCAGCCAAGTCATCGGGGCTAATGAAAAACTGTTTTTT
d_call: NA; v_call: TRBV28; clone_size: NA; j_call: TRBJ1-1; cdr3_aa: CASSWAGRGNTEAFF; cdr3_nt: TGTGCCAGCAGTTGGGCAGGGAGAGGGAACACTGAAGCTTTCTTT
d_call: TRBD1; v_call: TRBV12-3/TRBV12-4; clone_size: NA; j_call: TRBJ1-1; cdr3_aa: CASSFGTVSTEAFF; cdr3_nt: TGTGCCAGCAGCTTTGGGACAGTTTCTACTGAAGCTTTCTTT
d_call: NA; v_call: TRBV2; clone_size: few; j_call: TRBJ1-1; cdr3_aa: CASSGWDGSEAFF; cdr3_nt: TGTGCCAGCAGTGGCTGGGACGGATCTGAAGCTTTCTTT
d_call: NA; v_call: TRBV2; clone_size: medium-sized; j_call: TRBJ1-2; cdr3_aa: CASIIRTAYGYTF; cdr3_nt: TGTGCCAGCATTATTCGGACAGCCTATGGCTACACCTTC
d_call: TRBD1; v_call: TRBV29-1; clone_size: medium-sized; j_call: TRBJ1-2; cdr3_aa: CSVAVEGQGYGYTF; cdr3_nt: TGCAGCGTTGCGGTCGAGGGACAGGGCTATGGCTACACCTTC
d_call: NA; v_call: TRBV12-3/TRBV12-4; clone_size: NA; j_call: TRBJ1-6; cdr3_aa: CASSSSGSNSPLHF; cdr3_nt: TGTGCCAGCAGTTCATCGGGGTCTAATTCACCCCTCCACTTT
d_call: NA; v_call: TRBV7-2; clone_size: NA; j_call: TRBJ2-1; cdr3_aa: CASSLAYEQFF; cdr3_nt: TGTGCCAGCAGCTTAGCCTATGAGCAGTTCTTC
d_call: NA; v_call: TRBV27; clone_size: few; j_call: TRBJ1-1; cdr3_aa: CARRGVGTEAFF; cdr3_nt: TGTGCCAGACGGGGGGTGGGGACTGAAGCTTTCTTT
d_call: TRBD2; v_call: TRBV4-1; clone_size: few; j_call: TRBJ2-7; cdr3_aa: CASSQAGTTTYEQYF; cdr3_nt: TGCGCCAGCAGCCAAGCCGGGACTACTACCTACGAGCAGTACTTC
d_call: TRBD1; v_call: TRBV20-1; clone_size: few; j_call: TRBJ2-5; cdr3_aa: CSAWTGGGQTQYF; cdr3_nt: TGCAGTGCTTGGACAGGGGGAGGACAGACCCAGTACTTC
d_call: NA; v_call: TRBV5-5; clone_size: NA; j_call: TRBJ1-5; cdr3_aa: CASSHRANSNQPQHF; cdr3_nt: TGTGCCAGCAGTCACCGGGCAAATAGCAATCAGCCCCAGCATTTT
d_call: NA; v_call: TRBV7-9; clone_size: medium-sized; j_call: TRBJ1-5; cdr3_aa: CASSLEGGGNQPQHF; cdr3_nt: TGTGCCAGCAGCTTAGAGGGGGGAGGCAATCAGCCCCAGCATTTT
d_call: NA; v_call: TRBV28; clone_size: NA; j_call: TRBJ1-2; cdr3_aa: CVSSRTTGSYGYTF; cdr3_nt: TGTGTCAGCTCTAGAACGACAGGATCCTATGGCTACACCTTC
d_call: NA; v_call: TRBV5-1; clone_size: few; j_call: TRBJ1-2; cdr3_aa: CASSLNDGVGYTF; cdr3_nt: TGCGCCAGCAGCTTGAATGACGGAGTAGGCTACACCTTC
d_call: NA; v_call: TRBV2; clone_size: medium-sized; j_call: TRBJ1-2; cdr3_aa: CASSEVGGVGGYTF; cdr3_nt: TGTGCCAGCAGTGAAGTCGGGGGCGTGGGTGGCTACACCTTC
d_call: NA; v_call: TRBV7-9; clone_size: medium-sized; j_call: TRBJ2-5; cdr3_aa: CASRPTRPQETQYF; cdr3_nt: TGTGCCAGCAGACCGACACGGCCGCAAGAGACCCAGTACTTC
d_call: TRBD1; v_call: TRBV9; clone_size: few; j_call: TRBJ2-7; cdr3_aa: CASSVGVFGTGKGLSYEQYF; cdr3_nt: TGTGCCAGCAGCGTGGGTGTTTTTGGGACAGGGAAGGGGTTGAGCTACGAGCAGTACTTC
d_call: TRBD2; v_call: TRBV29-1; clone_size: NA; j_call: TRBJ2-3; cdr3_aa: CSVDYGGGTDTQYF; cdr3_nt: TGCAGCGTTGATTACGGGGGGGGGACAGATACGCAGTATTTT
d_call: NA; v_call: TRBV20-1; clone_size: few; j_call: TRBJ1-3; cdr3_aa: CSARGPISGNTIYF; cdr3_nt: TGCAGTGCTCGGGGACCGATCTCTGGAAACACCATATATTTT
d_call: NA; v_call: TRBV19; clone_size: NA; j_call: TRBJ1-6; cdr3_aa: CASSFRQDNSPLHF; cdr3_nt: TGTGCCAGTAGCTTTAGACAGGATAATTCACCCCTCCACTTT
d_call: NA; v_call: TRBV3-1; clone_size: NA; j_call: TRBJ1-2; cdr3_aa: CASSQGMGAGGYTF; cdr3_nt: TGTGCCAGCAGCCAAGGCATGGGGGCGGGTGGCTACACCTTC
d_call: NA; v_call: TRBV7-9; clone_size: few; j_call: TRBJ1-1; cdr3_aa: CASSLGGPNTEAFF; cdr3_nt: TGTGCCAGCAGCTTAGGAGGCCCGAACACTGAAGCTTTCTTT
d_call: TRBD2; v_call: TRBV19; clone_size: medium-sized; j_call: TRBJ2-3; cdr3_aa: CASSTTSGGVRTDTQYF; cdr3_nt: TGTGCCAGTAGCACAACTAGCGGGGGGGTGAGGACAGATACGCAGTATTTT
d_call: TRBD1; v_call: TRBV5-1; clone_size: medium-sized; j_call: TRBJ1-2; cdr3_aa: CASSLGDRAGPGYTF; cdr3_nt: TGCGCCAGCAGCTTGGGGGACAGGGCCGGTCCGGGCTACACCTTC
d_call: NA; v_call: TRBV20-1; clone_size: few; j_call: TRBJ1-4; cdr3_aa: CSAKGTINEKLFF; cdr3_nt: TGCAGTGCTAAGGGGACTATTAATGAAAAACTGTTTTTT
d_call: NA; v_call: TRBV6-1; clone_size: few; j_call: TRBJ2-5; cdr3_aa: CASRDDRKETQYF; cdr3_nt: TGTGCCAGCAGGGACGACAGGAAAGAGACCCAGTACTTC
d_call: TRBD2; v_call: TRBV30; clone_size: NA; j_call: TRBJ2-3; cdr3_aa: CAWSVRGGAGDTQYF; cdr3_nt: TGTGCCTGGAGTGTACGCGGGGGGGCCGGAGATACGCAGTATTTT
d_call: NA; v_call: TRBV12-3/TRBV12-4; clone_size: medium-sized; j_call: TRBJ2-5; cdr3_aa: CASRNTQYF; cdr3_nt: TGTGCCAGCAGGAACACCCAGTACTTC